This T cell receptor beta chain is from a study of cytomegalovirus exposure and HLA in healthy donors. Regarding the study as a whole: As a later analysis showed, a missense DCLRE1C variant was linked to trimming of TCR beta V- and J-genes. Some V segments could not be told apart, so they were left out, TRBV6-2 and TRBV6-3 among them. Based on reports, TCR beta sequences accurately predicted HLA-A and HLA-B alleles for most subjects.

Trimming shortened V by 5 bases and J by 6 bases, and 11 bases separated the two germline ends. The CDR3 contains 12 residues. Germline V gives CDR1 MDHEN, CDR2 SYDVKM. Researchers ran the PCR with 60 Vbeta and 13 Jbeta primers. The repertoire was sequenced with immunoSEQ multiplex PCR; TCRdb's copy has only in-frame clones and lacks some. The data show some 200,000 clones, about 79% seen once. For this clone: What it binds is unknown.

The sequencing input was PBMCs. This sequence joins TRBV28 and TRBJ2-7; D is possibly TRBD2 (5 bases). The sequence derives from a man between 18 and 29 years old in good health and CMV-seronegative. This chain's CDR3 is CASSEEVSEQYF. CDR3 DNA sequence: TGTGCCAGCAGTGAGGAGGTCTCCGAGCAGTACTTC.